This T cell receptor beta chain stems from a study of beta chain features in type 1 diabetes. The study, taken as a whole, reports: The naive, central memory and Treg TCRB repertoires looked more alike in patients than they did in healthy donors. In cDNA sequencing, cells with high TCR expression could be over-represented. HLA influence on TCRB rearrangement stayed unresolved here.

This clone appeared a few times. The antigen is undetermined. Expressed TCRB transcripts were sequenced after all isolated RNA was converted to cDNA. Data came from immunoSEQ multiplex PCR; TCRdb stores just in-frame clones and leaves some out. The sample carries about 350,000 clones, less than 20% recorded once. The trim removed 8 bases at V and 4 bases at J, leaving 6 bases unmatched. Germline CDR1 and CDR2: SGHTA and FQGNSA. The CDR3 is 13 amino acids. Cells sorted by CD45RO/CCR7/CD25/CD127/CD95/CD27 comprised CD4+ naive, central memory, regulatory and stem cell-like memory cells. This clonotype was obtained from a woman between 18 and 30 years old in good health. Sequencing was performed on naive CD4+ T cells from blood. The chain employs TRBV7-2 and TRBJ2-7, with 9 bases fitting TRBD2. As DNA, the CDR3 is TGTGCCAGCGGAGCGGGGGGAGCTTACGAGCAGTACTTC. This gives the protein CASGAGGAYEQYF.